These 30 T cell receptor beta chains came from one sample sequenced in a study of tumor-infiltrating lymphocytes in primary liver carcinoma. Co-extraction of RNA and DNA was performed on about 18-33 mg of unsorted bulk tissue. A primer in the constant region served to generate TCR beta cDNA from approximately 450 ng of total RNA. Three nested multiplex PCR rounds, a slightly modified ARM-PCR, produced the libraries for TCR beta. Amplification in the first two PCR rounds was performed using TRBV1-TRBV30 forward primers and a C-beta reverse primer for roughly 10 cycles each. TCRdb independently ran MiXCR on the multiplex PCR reads; one entry per CDR3 protein. The sample carries 75,000 to 80,000 distinct CDR3 sequences, approximately 62% recorded once. The sequencing sample was made of tumor-adjacent normal liver tissue. The receptor set was obtained from a middle-aged man with primary liver carcinoma and hepatitis B virus infection.

Turning to this clonotype: The conserved final phenylalanine or tryptophan is absent from the CDR3, which likely points to a read error. It is unclear where the CDR3 begins or ends on the DNA, so no DNA is shown, and the CDR3 is as TCRdb lists it. The J gene is TRBJ2-4, the V gene TRBV11-2. CDR1 and CDR2 (germline): SGHAT, FQNNGV. The CDR3 totals 15 residues, both ends included. CDR3 region: CASSPRLHLENIQYL.

As for this clonotype: The junction departs from the called germline gene at one end, perhaps through a read error. The gene calls are TRBV11-2 and TRBJ2-5; possible D gene TRBD2, 5 bases. The CDR3 length is 18 residues. The germline gives CDR1 SGHAT, CDR2 FQNNGV. The chain's CDR3 is CASCLARLALGKKETKYF. The CDR3 DNA reads TGTGCCAGCTGCTTAGCGAGGCTAGCCCTGGGAAAAAAGGAGACCAAGTACTTC.

In the case of this clonotype: In this CDR3 the conserved last residue, phenylalanine or tryptophan, is missing, so a read error is likely. The DNA is omitted, as the CDR3 cannot be located on it reliably, and the CDR3 follows TCRdb's listing. The genes are TRBV29-1 and TRBJ2-7; TRBD2, the table's D call, lacks a check against the DNA. The CDR3 numbers 14 amino acids, ends counted. Germline V lookup: CDR1 SQVTM, CDR2 ANQGSEA. This CDR3 reads CSVVLAGAFYEHYS.

Regarding this clonotype: Because the CDR3 is missing its conserved closing phenylalanine or tryptophan, this is likely a read error. The chain joins TRBV30 to TRBJ1-5, with TRBD1 matching over 9 bases. With V trimmed by 3 bases and J by 7 bases, 4 bases remained unmatched. This CDR3 comprises 13 residues. Germline-derived CDR1 and CDR2 are GTSNPN and SVGIG (reference sequence). This CDR3 reads CAWSGTGNQPQHL. The CDR3 coding sequence is TGTGCCTGGAGCGGGACAGGGAACCAGCCCCAGCATTTA.

In its sample, this clonotype was seen a few times. The junction and the germline gene differ at one end; a read error may be behind it. This chain uses TRBV6-6 with TRBJ1-1; no clear D gene. Looked up from germline, CDR1 is MNHNY and CDR2 is SVGAGI (reference sequence). The CDR3 contains 16 residues. The CDR3: CARSSHQTALNTEAFF. The CDR3 DNA sequence: TGTGCCCGTAGTTCCCACCAAACAGCTTTAAACACTGAGGCTTTCTTT.

This clonotype was recorded only once. In this CDR3 the conserved last residue, phenylalanine or tryptophan, is missing, so a read error is likely. The rearrangement links TRBV11-2 to TRBJ1-5; tentatively, D is TRBD1 (5 bases). Germline CDR1 SGHAT, CDR2 FQNNGV. The CDR3 loop spans 15 amino acids. CDR3 amino acids: CASGLGMGGNQPQHS. The CDR3 coding sequence is TGTGCCAGCGGCTTAGGGATGGGGGGCAATCAGCCCCAGCATTCT.

As concerns this clonotype: At one of its ends the junction is not consistent with the germline gene, which may arise from a read error. The chain has TRBV6-5 and TRBJ1-1; a possible D gene is TRBD1 (5 bases). The CDR3 has 14 residues. CDR1 and CDR2 from the germline V gene are MNHEY and SVGAGI. CDR3 in amino acids: CTSSYGGTNTEASF. The CDR3 coding sequence is TGTACCAGCAGTTACGGGGGGACGAACACTGAAGCTTCCTTT.

The sample holds one count of this clonotype. One junction end does not reproduce the germline sequence, and a read error may be involved. This chain joins TRBV10-1 and TRBJ2-1; 7 nucleotides line up with TRBD1. The CDR3 totals 15 residues. Germline CDR1 reads WNHNN; CDR2 reads SYGVQD (reference sequence). DNA for the CDR3: TGCGTCAGCAGCTCCGGGACAGCGGATTACAATGAGCAGTTCTTC. Its protein product is CVSSSGTADYNEQFF.

For this clonotype: This may be a read error: a much more frequent sequence differs by one nucleotide. The genes are TRBV6-2 or TRBV6-3 and TRBJ2-1; the D is unclear. Germline V gene lookup returns CDR1 MNHEY and CDR2 SVGEGT. The CDR3 runs to 14 residues. The CDR3 region is CASSLPGPYSEQFF. Written as DNA, the CDR3 is TGTGCCAGCAGTTTGCCCGGTCCATACAGTGAGCAGTTCTTC.

The chain uses TRBV18 and TRBJ2-1; TRBD2 aligns across 12 bases. The CDR3 length is 15 residues. V was clipped by 6 bases and J by 10 bases; unmatched bases: 10. In germline, CDR1 is KGHSH, CDR2 LQKENI. As DNA, the CDR3 is TGTGCCAGCTCTCCTCCTAGCGGGAGGGCCGTAGAGCAGTTCTTC. Translated, it gives CASSPPSGRAVEQFF.

This clonotype has at least ten counts. It may be a read error: a sequence one base away is much more abundant. CDR3 protein: CASSQLAGGTQYF. The CDR3 DNA reads as TGTGCCAGCAGCCAACTAGCGGGAGGGACCCAGTACTTC. The chain joins TRBV4-2 to TRBJ2-5, with 11 bases matching TRBD2. CDR3 length: 13 amino acids. J was trimmed by 7 bases and V by 2 bases; bases with no gene match: 0. Germline V CDR1 and CDR2: LGHNA, YNFKEQ.

Only a few counts were recorded for this clonotype. The junction differs from germline at one of its ends, possibly a read error. V usage is TRBV4-2 and J usage is TRBJ2-6; D might be TRBD1 (6 bases). The CDR3 has 22 residues. Germline V gene lookup returns CDR1 LGHNA and CDR2 YNFKEQ. The CDR3: CACSQDFISDRHLSSGANVLTF. DNA for the CDR3: TGTGCCTGCAGCCAAGATTTTATATCAGACAGGCACCTGAGCTCTGGGGCCAACGTCCTGACTTTC.

The genes are TRBV28 and TRBJ2-7, with no clear D. V was trimmed by 5 bases and J by 11 bases, leaving 22 bases between them. The CDR3 consists of 14 residues. Germline V gene data show CDR1 as MDHEN and CDR2 as SYDVKM. The CDR3 spells CASSPLADQRVEYF. The CDR3 DNA reads TGTGCCAGCAGTCCCCTGGCGGACCAGAGAGTCGAGTACTTC.

In regard to this clonotype: At one of its ends the junction is not consistent with the germline gene, which may arise from a read error. The chain recombines TRBV4-2 with TRBJ2-7, with D perhaps given as TRBD1 or TRBD2 (5 bases each). There are 16 residues in the CDR3. CDR1 and CDR2 from the germline V gene are LGHNA and YNFKEQ. The CDR3 spells CASSQVASRVSYKQYF. The CDR3 nucleotides are TGTGCCAGCAGCCAAGTGGCTAGCAGGGTTTCCTACAAGCAGTACTTC.

Of note for this clonotype: The CDR3 end shows no conserved phenylalanine or tryptophan, and so a read error is likely. No DNA is shown, since the ends of the CDR3 on it are uncertain; the CDR3 is the one TCRdb lists. V and J are TRBV6-1 and TRBJ1-1; the D call in the table, TRBD1, was not verified against the DNA. The CDR3 extends over 13 residues, inclusive of both ends. Germline CDR1 is MNHNS and CDR2 is SASEGT. The CDR3 region is CASKLQRDTEASY.

The V call is TRBV28, the J call TRBJ1-1; 7 positions match TRBD1. Germline CDR1 reads MDHEN; CDR2 reads SYDVKM. The CDR3 has 14 residues. With V trimmed by 7 bases and J by 0 bases, 5 bases remained unmatched. The chain's CDR3 is CASTSGQMNTEAFF. CDR3 nucleotide sequence: TGTGCCAGCACCTCGGGACAGATGAACACTGAAGCTTTCTTT.

Comments on this clonotype: At one end the junction does not follow the germline gene, possibly because of a read error. This chain's CDR3 is CANSLSGPPATGDTIYF. The CDR3 DNA is TGTGCCAACAGTTTATCCGGCCCCCCGGCAACTGGGGACACCATATATTTT. The chain joins TRBV28 to TRBJ1-3, with D hard to call. Germline V gives CDR1 MDHEN, CDR2 SYDVKM. There are 17 residues in the CDR3.

About this clonotype: An end of the junction does not agree with germline; a read error may underlie this. The V gene is TRBV5-4, the J gene TRBJ2-1; possibly TRBD2 for D (5 bases). The germline CDR1 and CDR2 sequences are SGHNT and YYREEE (reference sequence). CDR3 length: 17 residues. The CDR3 sequence is CASGLGEGSPIYNDQFF. The CDR3 nucleotides are TGTGCCAGCGGTTTGGGCGAGGGTTCGCCCATCTACAATGATCAGTTCTTC.

This clonotype was detected only a few times. The gene calls are TRBV7-8 and TRBJ1-1; possibly TRBD1 for D (5 bases). Germline V gene lookup returns CDR1 SGHVS and CDR2 FQNEAQ. Deletions cut 10 bases from V and 3 bases from J, with 21 bases between. The CDR3 totals 15 residues. CDR3: CANRDRGYRDTEAFF. The CDR3 DNA sequence: TGTGCCAACCGGGACCGAGGGTATCGGGACACTGAAGCTTTCTTT.

DNA of the CDR3: TGTGCCAGCAGCTCCACAGGGGGCATCGGGGAGCTGTTTTTT. Protein product: CASSSTGGIGELFF. The chain joins TRBV7-3 to TRBJ2-2; 9 nucleotides align to TRBD1. The CDR3 covers 14 residues. Losses at the gene ends were 4 bases for V and 7 bases for J; bases not matched to a gene: 4. Germline V CDR1 and CDR2: SGHTA, FQGTGA.

To note about this clonotype: The CDR3 carries no conserved terminal phenylalanine or tryptophan, so it likely arises from a read error. This chain joins TRBV6-5 and TRBJ2-5; tentatively, D is TRBD1 or TRBD2 (6 bases each). The CDR3 is 13 residues long. Germline V gene data show CDR1 as MNHEY and CDR2 as SVGAGI. The CDR3 is CTSSYPGAETQYV. The CDR3 DNA is TGTACCAGCAGTTACCCGGGGGCGGAGACCCAGTACGTC.

This clonotype was picked up one time. A much larger clone lies one base from this, so it may be a read error. V and J are TRBV28 and TRBJ2-3; tentatively, D is TRBD2 (5 bases). This CDR3 contains 15 residues. Trimming removed 5 bases from V and 0 bases from J, with 12 bases in between. Germline V gene data show CDR1 as MDHEN and CDR2 as SYDVKM. DNA of the CDR3: TGTGCCAGCAGTACCTGGAGCGGCAGCACAGATACGCAGTATTTT. Translating gives CASSTWSGSTDTQYF. The variable domain in full, with the rest retrieved from reference TRBV28 and TRBJ2-3, is DVKVTQSSRYLVKRTGEKVFLECVQDMDHENMFWYRQDPGLGLRLIYFSYDVKMKEKGDIPEGYSVSREKKERFSLILESASTNQTSMYLCASSTWSGSTDTQYFGPGTRLTVL.

A remark on this clonotype: A read error is possible here, since a much larger clone lies one base away. The chain links TRBV7-9 to TRBJ2-7; TRBD1 matches 8 bases. CDR1 and CDR2 from the germline V gene are SEHNR and FQNEAQ (reference sequence). This CDR3 is 12 amino acids long. CDR3 residues: CASRSDRGERYF. In DNA, the CDR3 is TGTGCCAGCAGATCCGACAGGGGCGAGCGGTACTTC.

Remarks on this clonotype: A read error is likely, as this CDR3 ends without the conserved phenylalanine or tryptophan. The V and J genes are TRBV6-1 and TRBJ1-5; D is ambiguous. Germline CDR1 is MNHNS and CDR2 is SASEGT. Trimming removed 3 bases from V and 9 bases from J, with 15 bases in between. This CDR3 has 14 residues. The CDR3 protein is CASSEAREKVPQHL. The CDR3 DNA follows: TGTGCCAGCAGTGAGGCGAGGGAAAAGGTGCCCCAGCATTTA.

Worth noting for this clonotype: This may come from a read error, since a much larger clone is one base off. This sequence joins TRBV25-1 and TRBJ2-7, with D unclear. From germline, CDR1 is MGHDK and CDR2 SYGVNS. V dropped 10 bases and J dropped 2 bases, with 12 bases sitting between them. The CDR3 has 12 residues. CDR3 DNA sequence: TGTGCCACCCATGGGTATGCCTACGAGCAGTACTTC. This codes for CATHGYAYEQYF.

Worth noting for this clonotype: A read error is likely, as this CDR3 ends without the conserved phenylalanine or tryptophan. The chain links TRBV4-1 to TRBJ2-6; weak D call: TRBD2 (5 bases). There are 18 residues in the CDR3. Germline loops: CDR1 MGHRA, CDR2 YSYEKL. The CDR3 reads CTSSRGILELSGDNVLTL. In DNA form, the CDR3 reads TGTACCAGCAGTCGAGGGATCCTCGAACTGTCTGGAGACAACGTCCTGACTTTG.

CDR3 sequence (DNA): TGTGCCAGCACCTTTCAAGAGACCCAGTACTTC. Its protein product is CASTFQETQYF. The chain is built from TRBV6-1 and TRBJ2-5; D not certain. CDR1 and CDR2 from the germline V gene are MNHNS and SASEGT. This CDR3 contains 11 residues. The germline V and J ends were trimmed by 7 bases and 2 bases, with 5 bases remaining between them.

Concerning this clonotype: Since no conserved phenylalanine or tryptophan closes the CDR3, a read error is the likely cause. The chain is built from TRBV10-3 and TRBJ1-4; D gene unclear. Germline lookup yields CDR1 ENHRY and CDR2 SYGVKD. CDR3 size: 15 residues. The V and J ends lost 3 bases and 7 bases respectively, with 15 bases between them. In nucleotides, the CDR3 is TGTGCCATCAGTGAATCGACGGGGAATGGTGAAAAACTGTTTCTT. This translates into CAISESTGNGEKLFL.

Turning to this clonotype: No conserved phenylalanine or tryptophan ends this CDR3, so it is likely a read error. This chain connects TRBV5-6 to TRBJ2-7; a possible D gene is TRBD2 (5 bases). The CDR3 totals 14 residues. Germline values: CDR1 SGHDT, CDR2 YYEEEE. The CDR3 reads CASTLGAGSYEQYL. DNA of the CDR3: TGTGCCAGCACCTTGGGAGCAGGTTCCTATGAGCAGTACCTC.

Note on this clonotype: The CDR3 does not close with the conserved phenylalanine or tryptophan, likely indicating a read error. The DNA is left out, because the CDR3 cannot be placed on it with certainty; the CDR3 is given as TCRdb lists it. This sequence joins TRBV11-2 and TRBJ2-5; TRBD2, the table's D call, lacks a check against the DNA. The CDR3 is 18 residues long, ends included. Germline assignment: CDR1 SGHAT and CDR2 FQNNGV. CDR3: CASSLARLVLGKKETQYS.